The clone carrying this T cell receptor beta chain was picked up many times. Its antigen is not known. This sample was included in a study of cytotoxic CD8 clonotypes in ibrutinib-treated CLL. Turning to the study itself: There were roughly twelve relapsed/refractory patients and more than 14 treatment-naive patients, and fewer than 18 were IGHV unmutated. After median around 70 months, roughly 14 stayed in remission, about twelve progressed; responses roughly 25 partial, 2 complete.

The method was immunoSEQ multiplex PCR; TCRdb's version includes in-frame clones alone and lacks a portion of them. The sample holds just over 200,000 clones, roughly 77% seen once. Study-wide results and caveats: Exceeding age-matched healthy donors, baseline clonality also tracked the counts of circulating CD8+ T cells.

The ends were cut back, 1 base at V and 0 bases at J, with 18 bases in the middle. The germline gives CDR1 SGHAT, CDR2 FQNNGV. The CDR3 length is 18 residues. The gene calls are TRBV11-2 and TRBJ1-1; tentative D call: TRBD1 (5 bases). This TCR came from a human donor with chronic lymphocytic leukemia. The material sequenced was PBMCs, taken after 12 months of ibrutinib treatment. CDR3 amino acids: CASSLGVRRRGMNTEAFF. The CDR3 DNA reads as TGTGCCAGCAGCTTAGGAGTCAGAAGGAGGGGTATGAACACTGAAGCTTTCTTT.